This TCR beta chain appears in the sequencing data of a study of T cells in Graves' hyperthyroidism and ophthalmopathy. This clonotype was detected many times. Amplification targeted TCR beta CDR3 regions from RNA transcripts. The HTBI set primed first-round TCR CDR3 RT-PCR. TCRdb analysed the multiplex PCR reads with MiXCR anew, one entry per CDR3 protein. The data contain about 480,000 distinct CDR3 sequences, approximately 25% of them singletons. Trimming took 1 base from V and 1 from J, leaving 7 bases between them. CDR1 is SQVTM and CDR2 is ANQGSEA in the germline V gene. CDR3 length: 13 residues.

Sequencing used blood. The chain has TRBV29-1 and TRBJ1-1, with D hard to call. The receptor was derived from a woman in her 30s with Graves' ophthalmopathy. In DNA form, the CDR3 reads TGCAGCGTTGAAGGGCAGACGAACACTGAAGCTTTCTTT. It is translated as CSVEGQTNTEAFF.